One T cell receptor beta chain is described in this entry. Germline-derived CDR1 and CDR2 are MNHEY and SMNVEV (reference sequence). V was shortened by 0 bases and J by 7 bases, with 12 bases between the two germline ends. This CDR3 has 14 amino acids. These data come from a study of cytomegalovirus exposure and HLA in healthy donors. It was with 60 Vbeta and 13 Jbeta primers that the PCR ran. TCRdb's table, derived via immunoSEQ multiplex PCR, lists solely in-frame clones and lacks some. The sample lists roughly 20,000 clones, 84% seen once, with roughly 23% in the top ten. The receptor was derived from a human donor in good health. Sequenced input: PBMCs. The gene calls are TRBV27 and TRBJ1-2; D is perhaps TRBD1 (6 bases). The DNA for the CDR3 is TGTGCCAGCAGTTTATCGGGGGCCGCTGGTGGCTACACCTTC. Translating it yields CASSLSGAAGGYTF.